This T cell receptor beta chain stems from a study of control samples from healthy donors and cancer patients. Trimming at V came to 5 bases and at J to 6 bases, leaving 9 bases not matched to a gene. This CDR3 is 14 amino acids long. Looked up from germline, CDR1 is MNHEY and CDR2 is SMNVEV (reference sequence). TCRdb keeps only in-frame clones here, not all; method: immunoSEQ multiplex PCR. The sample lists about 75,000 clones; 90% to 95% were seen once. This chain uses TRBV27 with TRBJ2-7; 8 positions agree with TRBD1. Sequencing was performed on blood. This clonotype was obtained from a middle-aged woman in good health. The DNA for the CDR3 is TGTGCCAGCAGTGGGACAGGCGACTCAATCGAGCAGTACTTC. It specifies CASSGTGDSIEQYF.